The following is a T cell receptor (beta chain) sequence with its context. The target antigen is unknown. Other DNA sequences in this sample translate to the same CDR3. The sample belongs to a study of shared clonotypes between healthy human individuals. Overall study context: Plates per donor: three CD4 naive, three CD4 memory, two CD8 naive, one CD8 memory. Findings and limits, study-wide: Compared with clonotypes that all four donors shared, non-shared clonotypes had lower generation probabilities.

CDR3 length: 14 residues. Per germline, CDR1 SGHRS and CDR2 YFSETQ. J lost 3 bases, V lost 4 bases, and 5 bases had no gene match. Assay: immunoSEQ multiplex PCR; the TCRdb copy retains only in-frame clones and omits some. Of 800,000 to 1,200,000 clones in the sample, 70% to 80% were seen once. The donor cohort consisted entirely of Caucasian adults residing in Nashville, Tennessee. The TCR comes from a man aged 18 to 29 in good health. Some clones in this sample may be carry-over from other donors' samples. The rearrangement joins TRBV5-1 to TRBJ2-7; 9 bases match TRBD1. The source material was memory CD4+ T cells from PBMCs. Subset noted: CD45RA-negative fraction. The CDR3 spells CASSRTTGGYEQYF. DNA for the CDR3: TGCGCCAGCAGCCGGACGACAGGGGGCTACGAGCAGTACTTC.